This T cell receptor beta chain was identified in a study of cytomegalovirus exposure and HLA in healthy donors. The V end was cut by 5 bases, the J end by 7 bases, with 11 bases between. This CDR3 comprises 12 residues. Per germline, CDR1 SEHNR and CDR2 FQNEAQ (reference sequence). In the PCR, 60 Vbeta and 13 Jbeta primers were used. Profiled with immunoSEQ multiplex PCR; TCRdb holds only in-frame clones, not every one. This repertoire shows tens of thousands of clones, approximately 78% found once; its top ten account for approximately 4.4%. Study-wide findings and caveats: When analyzed later, the rates of TCR association showed variation by HLA locus, with DRB1 the most and HLA-C the fewest.

As to this clone: Its cognate antigen is unknown.

V gene TRBV7-9 combines with J gene TRBJ1-2; D is undetermined. Source material: PBMCs. The receptor's source is a man between 40 and 49 years old in good health and CMV-seronegative. CDR3 region: CASSPLTGGYTF. The DNA for the CDR3 is TGTGCCAGCAGCCCATTGACTGGTGGCTACACCTTC.